This T cell receptor beta chain came from a study of identical twins. Findings and limits, study-wide: Sharing of beta out-of-frame sequences by twins showed a weaker excess. Clonotypes of the beta chain that were abundant in cord blood carried fewer insertions (memory repertoires showed none).

This clonotype has more than one count but fewer than ten. Its specificity is unknown. It was template switching that added a universal primer site, and there were unique molecular identifiers on the cDNA. TCRdb called the 5' RACE reads again in MiXCR, with one record for every CDR3 protein. The table includes approximately 530,000 distinct CDR3 sequences, approximately 20% detected once. These data are also associated with another study on yellow fever vaccine responses in identical twins.

The specimen was CD4+ T cells sorted from blood. This receptor was identified in a young woman in good health.

The DNA of the CDR3 is TGTGCCAGCAGTTTGGTGACTAGCGGACGCAATGAGCAGTTCTTC. Protein sequence: CASSLVTSGRNEQFF. V usage is TRBV28 and J usage is TRBJ2-1, with 9 nucleotides matching TRBD2. Losses at the gene ends were 3 bases for V and 6 bases for J; bases not matched to a gene: 6. This CDR3 is 15 amino acids long. Germline values: CDR1 MDHEN, CDR2 SYDVKM.